This TCR beta chain is drawn from a study of long-term antiretroviral therapy in people with HIV. Notes on the study in general: Clones expanded before ART dominated the repertoire at all time points. The study found that diversity rose after ART but stayed below transplant donor controls.

With regard to this clone: Antigen unknown.

The authors ran the immunoSEQ assay, v3.0, at survey level. The repertoire was sequenced with immunoSEQ multiplex PCR; TCRdb's copy has only in-frame clones and lacks some. Of tens of thousands of clones listed, approximately 90% are singletons. This CDR3 region has 19 residues. The sequence derives from a man aged 50 to 60 with HIV. The material was unsorted PBMCs, obtained 5 years before starting antiretroviral therapy. The chain joins TRBV21-1 to TRBJ1-2; TRBD1 is the table's D call, not checked against the DNA. TRBV21-1 is reported as a pseudogene. The CDR3 DNA is TGTGCCAGCAGCAAAGATTCGATGGGTCCGAAGCAGGGTAACTATGGCTACACCTTC. Protein sequence: CASSKDSMGPKQGNYGYTF.